A single sample gave rise to the 8 T cell receptor beta chains below, sequenced in a study of CD8+CD57+ T cells in acquired aplastic anemia. The template used for profiling TCR beta VDJ and CDR3 was genomic DNA. In TCRdb, the reads were re-called with MiXCR into one record per CDR3 protein. The sample records about 160,000 distinct CDR3 sequences, around 52% being singletons. An expansion of CD8+CD57+ cells by flow cytometry had been shown in patients chosen for sequencing. Sequencing used sorted CD4+, CD8+, or CD8+CD57+ T cells (not recorded which) from PBMCs. The receptors come from a human donor with aplastic anemia.

This clonotype occurred once. V usage is TRBV20-1 and J usage is TRBJ2-7; no clear D gene. The CDR3 has 13 residues. Per the germline V gene, CDR1 is DFQATT and CDR2 is SNEGSKA (reference sequence). The V end lost 0 bases, the J end lost 3 bases, and 9 bases lay between the germline ends. CDR3 sequence (DNA): TGCAGTGCTAGAGAACTTCTCAGCTACGAGCAGTACTTC. It yields the protein CSARELLSYEQYF.

This clonotype was counted at least ten times. V is TRBV12-3 or TRBV12-4 and J is TRBJ1-5; no firm D call. The CDR3 contains 13 residues. Trimming cost V 5 bases and J 0 bases, with 5 bases left between them. The CDR3, as DNA: TGTGCCAGCAGTGACCTTAGCAATCAGCCCCAGCATTTT. Its protein product is CASSDLSNQPQHF.

This clonotype was recorded at least ten times. The rearrangement joins TRBV5-4 to TRBJ2-1; D gene ambiguous. Germline-derived CDR1 and CDR2 are SGHNT and YYREEE (reference sequence). The CDR3 is 12 amino acids. The V end lost 2 bases, the J end lost 8 bases, and 8 bases lay between the germline ends. As DNA, the CDR3 is TGTGCCAGCAGCTTTGACTTCGATGAGCAGTTCTTC. Its protein product is CASSFDFDEQFF. Combining the CDR3 with reference TRBV5-4 and TRBJ2-1 gives the whole variable domain ETGVTQSPTHLIKTRGQQVTLRCSSQSGHNTVSWYQQALGQGPQFIFQYYREEENGRGNFPPRFSGLQFPNYSSELNVNALELDDSALYLCASSFDFDEQFFGPGTRLTVL.

The chain links TRBV28 to TRBJ2-5; D is perhaps TRBD2 (6 bases). The V end was cut by 4 bases, the J end by 3 bases, with 15 bases between. The CDR3 extends over 15 amino acids. CDR1 is MDHEN, CDR2 SYDVKM, per germline. In nucleotides, the CDR3 is TGTGCCAGCAGTTCTCCGGGGGACTCTAAAGAGACCCAGTACTTC. Translating gives CASSSPGDSKETQYF. Full variable domain (outside the CDR3, taken from reference TRBV28 and TRBJ2-5): DVKVTQSSRYLVKRTGEKVFLECVQDMDHENMFWYRQDPGLGLRLIYFSYDVKMKEKGDIPEGYSVSREKKERFSLILESASTNQTSMYLCASSSPGDSKETQYFGPGTRLLVL.

Notes on this clonotype: A clone one base away is much larger, so this may be a read error. J is TRBJ1-4 and V is TRBV5-1; D gene uncertain. Trimming took 7 bases from V and 5 from J, leaving 12 bases between them. CDR1 is SGHRS, CDR2 YFSETQ, per germline. This CDR3 comprises 13 residues. The CDR3, as DNA: TGCGCCAGCGGTCCCGGACTGAATGAAAAACTGTTTTTT. This translates into CASGPGLNEKLFF.

This clonotype was seen only once. The J gene is TRBJ2-1, the V gene TRBV11-2, with 10 bases lining up with TRBD2. The CDR3 runs to 15 residues. CDR1 is SGHAT and CDR2 is FQNNGV in the germline V gene. Trimming at V came to 6 bases and at J to 7 bases, leaving 9 bases not matched to a gene. The CDR3 is CASSIGSSGGNEQFF. In nucleotides, the CDR3 is TGTGCCAGCAGTATTGGGTCTAGCGGGGGTAATGAGCAGTTCTTC.

This clonotype was seen repeatedly, ten times or more. The rearrangement joins TRBV7-9 to TRBJ1-1; 8 nucleotides match TRBD1. The V gene end was trimmed by 5 bases and the J gene end by 4 bases; junction bases not matched to a gene: 12. Germline V gives CDR1 SEHNR, CDR2 FQNEAQ (reference sequence). The CDR3 covers 16 residues. In nucleotides, the CDR3 is TGTGCCAGCAGCCTATCAGAACAGGGGGATGGCACTGAAGCTTTCTTT. Amino acids: CASSLSEQGDGTEAFF.

The V call is TRBV20-1, the J call TRBJ2-7; the match to TRBD1 covers 9 bases. The CDR3 runs 15 residues. V was pared by 6 bases and J by 2 bases, with 11 bases of the junction left unmatched. Germline V gene data show CDR1 as DFQATT and CDR2 as SNEGSKA (reference sequence). The CDR3 sequence: CSAVWVTGGPYEQYF. The CDR3 DNA reads as TGCAGTGCGGTGTGGGTGACAGGGGGTCCCTACGAGCAGTACTTC.